Listed below are T cell receptor beta chains from one sample, sequenced in a study of blood T cell repertoires in COVID-19. Generated by immunoSEQ multiplex PCR, the TCRdb table keeps only in-frame clones and is missing some. The sample contains tens of thousands of clones, 70% to 85% of which appear only once. Input material: peripheral blood. Receptors were obtained from a man in his 60s with active or convalescent COVID-19. Both conserved end residues are part of each CDR3. The order of the fields is V gene, D gene, J gene, clone size, CDR3 DNA, CDR3 protein. A D gene is named only where the DNA matches it firmly. Expanded clones get a size class; other rows say once, few or many, or leave the size out.

v_call: TRBV19; d_call: TRBD1; j_call: TRBJ1-2; clone_size: NA; cdr3_nt: TGTGCCAGTAGTACACCGGGACAGGCGCTCTATGGCTACACCTTC; cdr3_aa: CASSTPGQALYGYTF
v_call: TRBV7-3; d_call: NA; j_call: TRBJ2-2; clone_size: NA; cdr3_nt: TGTGCCAGCAGCTTGGCGGGGATCGGTACCGGGGAGCTGTTTTTT; cdr3_aa: CASSLAGIGTGELFF
v_call: TRBV7-9; d_call: TRBD1; j_call: TRBJ1-1; clone_size: NA; cdr3_nt: TGTGCCAGCAGCTTAGATGCCAGGGGGGCCACTGAAGCTTTCTTT; cdr3_aa: CASSLDARGATEAFF
v_call: TRBV7-7; d_call: TRBD1; j_call: TRBJ2-7; clone_size: NA; cdr3_nt: TGTGCCAGCAGCCGGGACAGGGGTAGCGAGCAGTACTTC; cdr3_aa: CASSRDRGSEQYF
v_call: TRBV24-1; d_call: TRBD1; j_call: TRBJ2-1; clone_size: few; cdr3_nt: TGTGCCACCAGTGATTTCGGCGTGACAGGGAACAATGAGCAGTTCTTC; cdr3_aa: CATSDFGVTGNNEQFF
v_call: TRBV28; d_call: NA; j_call: TRBJ2-3; clone_size: NA; cdr3_nt: TGTGCCAGCAGTTTACGGACAGGAAGACGAACGGCGGGACACACAGATACGCAGTATTTT; cdr3_aa: CASSLRTGRRTAGHTDTQYF
v_call: TRBV3-1/TRBV3-2; d_call: NA; j_call: TRBJ2-7; clone_size: NA; cdr3_nt: TGTGCCAGCAGTCCTGACAGACGAAAGTACGAGCAGTACTTC; cdr3_aa: CASSPDRRKYEQYF
v_call: TRBV11-3; d_call: TRBD2; j_call: TRBJ2-1; clone_size: NA; cdr3_nt: TGTGCCAGCAGCTTGGCCGGGACTAGCGGGGGCTACAATGAGCAGTTCTTC; cdr3_aa: CASSLAGTSGGYNEQFF
v_call: TRBV11-2; d_call: NA; j_call: TRBJ1-5; clone_size: few; cdr3_nt: TGTGCCAGCAGCTTAGAGCCGGATCAGCCCCAGCATTTT; cdr3_aa: CASSLEPDQPQHF
v_call: TRBV28; d_call: TRBD1; j_call: TRBJ1-4; clone_size: NA; cdr3_nt: TGTGCCAGCAGCAACCCAGGGGGGACGTCTAATGAAAAACTGTTTTTT; cdr3_aa: CASSNPGGTSNEKLFF
v_call: TRBV2; d_call: NA; j_call: TRBJ2-7; clone_size: NA; cdr3_nt: TGTGCCGGAGGTCGCCAAACCTACGAGCAGTACTTC; cdr3_aa: CAGGRQTYEQYF
v_call: TRBV28; d_call: NA; j_call: TRBJ2-3; clone_size: once; cdr3_nt: TGTGCCAGCAGTACCTTACTCGAAGATACGCAGTATTTT; cdr3_aa: CASSTLLEDTQYF
v_call: TRBV7-2; d_call: NA; j_call: TRBJ1-2; clone_size: few; cdr3_nt: TGTGCCAGCAGCTCATCCGGGACTCGAGGCTACACCTTC; cdr3_aa: CASSSSGTRGYTF